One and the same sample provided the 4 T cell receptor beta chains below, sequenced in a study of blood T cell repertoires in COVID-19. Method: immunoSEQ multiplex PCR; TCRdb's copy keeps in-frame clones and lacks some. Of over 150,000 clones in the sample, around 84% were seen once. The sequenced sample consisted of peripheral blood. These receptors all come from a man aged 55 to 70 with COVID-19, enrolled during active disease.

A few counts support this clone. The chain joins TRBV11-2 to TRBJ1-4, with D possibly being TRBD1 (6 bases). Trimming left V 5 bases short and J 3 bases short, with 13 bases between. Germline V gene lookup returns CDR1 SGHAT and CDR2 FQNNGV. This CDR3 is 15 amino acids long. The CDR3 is CASSADRPPNEKLFF. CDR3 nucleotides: TGTGCCAGCAGCGCCGACAGGCCACCTAATGAAAAACTGTTTTTT.

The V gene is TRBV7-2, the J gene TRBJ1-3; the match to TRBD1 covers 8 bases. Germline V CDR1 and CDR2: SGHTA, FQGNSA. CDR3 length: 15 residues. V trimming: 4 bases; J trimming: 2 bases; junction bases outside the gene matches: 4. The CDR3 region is CASSSSGGAGNTIYF. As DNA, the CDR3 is TGTGCCAGCAGCTCTTCAGGGGGCGCTGGAAACACCATATATTTT.

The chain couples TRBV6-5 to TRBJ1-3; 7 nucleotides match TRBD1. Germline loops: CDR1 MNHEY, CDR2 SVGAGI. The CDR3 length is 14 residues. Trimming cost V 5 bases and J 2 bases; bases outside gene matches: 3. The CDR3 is CASSRDSTGNTIYF. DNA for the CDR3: TGTGCCAGCAGTCGGGACAGTACTGGAAACACCATATATTTT.

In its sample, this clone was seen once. The CDR3 loop is CSVEDLPADSYNEQFF. In DNA form, the CDR3 reads TGCAGCGTTGAAGATCTTCCAGCGGACTCCTACAATGAGCAGTTCTTC. V usage is TRBV29-1 and J usage is TRBJ2-1; D may be TRBD2 (5 bases). The CDR3 consists of 16 residues. Germline V lookup: CDR1 SQVTM, CDR2 ANQGSEA. Trimming cost V 0 bases and J 0 bases, with 12 bases left between them.